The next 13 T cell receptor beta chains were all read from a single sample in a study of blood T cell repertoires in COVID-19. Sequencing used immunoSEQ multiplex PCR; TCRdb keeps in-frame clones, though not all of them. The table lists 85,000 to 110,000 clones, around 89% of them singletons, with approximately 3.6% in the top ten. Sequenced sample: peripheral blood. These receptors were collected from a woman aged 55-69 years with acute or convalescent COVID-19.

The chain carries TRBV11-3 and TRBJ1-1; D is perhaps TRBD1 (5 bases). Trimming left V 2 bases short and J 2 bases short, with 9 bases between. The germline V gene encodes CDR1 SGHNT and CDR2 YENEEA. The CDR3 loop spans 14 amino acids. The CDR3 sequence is CASSLTGVNTEAFF. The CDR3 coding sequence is TGTGCCAGCAGCTTAACAGGCGTAAACACTGAAGCTTTCTTT.

This CDR3 reads CATSDYGGEQYF. In DNA form, the CDR3 reads TGTGCCACCAGTGACTACGGGGGCGAGCAGTACTTC. The chain links TRBV24-1 to TRBJ2-7; possible D gene TRBD2, 6 bases. V lost 4 bases, J lost 6 bases, and 9 bases lay in between. The CDR3 runs 12 residues. The germline V gene has CDR1 KGHDR and CDR2 SFDVKD.

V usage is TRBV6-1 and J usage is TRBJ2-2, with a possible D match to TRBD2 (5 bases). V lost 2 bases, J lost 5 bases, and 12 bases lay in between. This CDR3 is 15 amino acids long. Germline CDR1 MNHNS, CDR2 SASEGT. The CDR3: CASSEPPGITGELFF. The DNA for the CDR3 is TGTGCCAGCAGTGAACCCCCGGGAATAACCGGGGAGCTGTTTTTT.

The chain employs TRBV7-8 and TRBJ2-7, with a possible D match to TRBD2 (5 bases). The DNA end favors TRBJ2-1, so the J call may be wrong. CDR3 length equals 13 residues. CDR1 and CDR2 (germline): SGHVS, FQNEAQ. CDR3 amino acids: CASSLPGRNEQFF. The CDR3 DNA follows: TGTGCCAGCAGCTTACCGGGAAGGAATGAGCAGTTCTTC.

CDR3 nucleotides: TGTGCCAGCAGCCAAAATCAGGGGCCTAACTATGGCTACACCTTC. This gives the protein CASSQNQGPNYGYTF. The chain joins TRBV4-2 to TRBJ1-2; TRBD1 is a possible D gene (6 bases). This CDR3 spans 15 amino acids. Germline CDR1 is LGHNA and CDR2 is YNFKEQ. The germline V and J ends were trimmed by 2 bases and 0 bases, with 10 bases remaining between them.

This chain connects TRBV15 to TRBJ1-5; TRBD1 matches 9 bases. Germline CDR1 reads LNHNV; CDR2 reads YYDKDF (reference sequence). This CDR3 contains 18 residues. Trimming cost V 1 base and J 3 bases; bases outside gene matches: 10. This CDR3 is CATSRGFGTGTSNQPQHF. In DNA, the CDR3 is TGTGCCACCAGCAGAGGGTTTGGGACAGGGACTTCCAATCAGCCCCAGCATTTT.

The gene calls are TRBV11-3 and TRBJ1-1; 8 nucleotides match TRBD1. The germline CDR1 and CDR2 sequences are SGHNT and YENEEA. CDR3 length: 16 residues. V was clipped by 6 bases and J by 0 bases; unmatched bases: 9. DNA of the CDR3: TGTGCCAGCAGTCCCGGGACAGGTGAGATGAACACTGAAGCTTTCTTT. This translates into CASSPGTGEMNTEAFF.

The CDR3 DNA follows: TGTGCCAGTAGTACGGGCGGGAGGGCCTCAGATACGCAGTATTTT. Encoded protein: CASSTGGRASDTQYF. V usage is TRBV19 and J usage is TRBJ2-3, with 9 nucleotides matching TRBD2. V gave up 4 bases and J gave up 4 bases; unmatched junction bases: 6. Germline loops: CDR1 LNHDA, CDR2 SQIVND (reference sequence). This CDR3 comprises 15 residues.

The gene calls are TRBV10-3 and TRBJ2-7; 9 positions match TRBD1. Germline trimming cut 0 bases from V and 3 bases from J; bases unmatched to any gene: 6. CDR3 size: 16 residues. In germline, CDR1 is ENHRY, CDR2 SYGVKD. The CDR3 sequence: CAISESGGTGNYEQYF. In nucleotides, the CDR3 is TGTGCCATCAGTGAGTCAGGCGGGACAGGGAACTACGAGCAGTACTTC.

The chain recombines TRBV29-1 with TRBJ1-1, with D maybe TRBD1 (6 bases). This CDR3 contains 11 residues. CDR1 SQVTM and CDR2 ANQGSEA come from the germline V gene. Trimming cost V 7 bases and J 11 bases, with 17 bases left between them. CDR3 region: CSGVGATGAFF. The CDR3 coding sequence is TGCAGCGGGGTGGGGGCCACGGGGGCTTTCTTT.

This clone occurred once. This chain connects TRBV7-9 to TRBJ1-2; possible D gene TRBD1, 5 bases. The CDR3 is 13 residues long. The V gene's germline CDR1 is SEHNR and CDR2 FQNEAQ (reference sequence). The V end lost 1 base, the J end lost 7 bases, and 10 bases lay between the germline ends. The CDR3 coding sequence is TGTGCCAGCAGCTTAGGACAGAATCCTGGCTACACCTTC. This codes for CASSLGQNPGYTF.

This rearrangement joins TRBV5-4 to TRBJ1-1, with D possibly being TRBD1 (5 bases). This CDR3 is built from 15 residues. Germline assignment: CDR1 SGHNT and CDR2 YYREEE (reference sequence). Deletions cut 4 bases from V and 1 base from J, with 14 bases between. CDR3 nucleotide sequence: TGTGCCAGCAGCGCAGGGAGGGTCGGGAACACTGAAGCTTTCTTT. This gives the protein CASSAGRVGNTEAFF.

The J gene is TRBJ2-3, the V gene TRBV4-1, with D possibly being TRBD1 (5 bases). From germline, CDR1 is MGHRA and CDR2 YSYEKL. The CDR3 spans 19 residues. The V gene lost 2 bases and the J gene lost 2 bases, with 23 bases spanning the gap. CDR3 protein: CASSQSQGAVGLDTDTQYF. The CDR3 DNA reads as TGCGCCAGCAGCCAATCCCAGGGTGCAGTGGGCTTGGACACAGATACGCAGTATTTT.